This TCR beta chain was sequenced for a study of PD-L1 blockade in urothelial cancer. Study-level background: Anywhere from 0 to 3 prior chemotherapy regimens had been received by patients. Blood was tested 3 weeks (second dose) and 6 weeks into treatment.

Synthetic TCR analog templates were spiked into all PCRs individually. TCRdb keeps only in-frame clones here, not all; method: immunoSEQ multiplex PCR. The sample records about 45,000 clones, approximately 88% being singletons. Between the trimmed V and J ends, which lost 7 bases and 7 bases, there was a span of 13 bases. This CDR3 comprises 13 residues. Germline V gene lookup returns CDR1 MNHNS and CDR2 SASEGT. The input for sequencing was PBMCs, taken around atezolizumab (anti-PD-L1) treatment. The origin of this receptor is an older man with urothelial cancer. This sequence joins TRBV6-1 and TRBJ1-4; a possible D gene is TRBD1 (5 bases). CDR3 residues: CASTSQGGEKLFF. DNA for the CDR3: TGTGCCAGCACGAGTCAGGGCGGTGAAAAACTGTTTTTT.